Below are 21 T cell receptor beta chains sequenced from a single sample in a study of blood T cells in healthy people across ages. The second PCR ran roughly 6 to 11 cycles with a sample-barcoded 5' primer and J-beta primers. TCRdb processed the 5' RACE reads anew with MiXCR; each CDR3 protein has one entry. The profile covers fewer than 900,000 distinct CDR3 sequences, with 35% to 40% appearing a single time and 10% to 15% taken by the ten largest. Input material: blood. The origin of the receptors is a man between 18 and 35 years old in good health.

This clonotype was detected only a few times. The chain is built from TRBV5-6 and TRBJ2-7, with D perhaps matching TRBD1 (5 bases). CDR1 is SGHDT and CDR2 is YYEEEE in the germline V gene. V shed 3 bases and J shed 7 bases, with 14 bases lying between them. The CDR3 contains 13 residues. The CDR3, as DNA: TGTGCCAGCAGCTGGGCAGGGCTTGGAGAGCAGTACTTC. Protein product: CASSWAGLGEQYF.

The V and J genes are TRBV29-1 and TRBJ1-1; D remains ambiguous. This CDR3 has 11 residues. The V gene's germline CDR1 is SQVTM and CDR2 ANQGSEA. The V gene lost 4 bases and the J gene lost 8 bases, with 11 bases spanning the gap. The CDR3 sequence: CSVVFQREAFF. The CDR3 DNA follows: TGCAGCGTTGTATTTCAGCGGGAAGCTTTCTTT.

As to this clonotype: A much larger clone lies one base from this, so it may be a read error. This chain joins TRBV12-3 or TRBV12-4 and TRBJ2-5; weak D call: TRBD1 (6 bases). The CDR3 length is 16 residues. Deletions cut 6 bases from V and 11 bases from J, with 28 bases between. CDR3 protein: CASRNGAGVVYNEQYF. The DNA of the CDR3 is TGTGCCAGCAGAAACGGGGCAGGGGTGGTCTACAATGAGCAGTACTTC.

This clonotype appeared a few times. The rearrangement links TRBV20-1 to TRBJ1-5; weak D call: TRBD1 (6 bases). The CDR3 consists of 14 residues. Germline CDR1 DFQATT, CDR2 SNEGSKA (reference sequence). The germline V and J ends were trimmed by 1 base and 6 bases, with 13 bases remaining between them. CDR3: CSARGRGVRQPQHF. CDR3 nucleotides: TGCAGTGCTAGAGGCAGGGGAGTGCGTCAGCCCCAGCATTTT.

Worth noting for this clonotype: Just one base apart from a much larger clone, this may be a read error. This chain joins TRBV5-5 and TRBJ2-1, with D possibly matching TRBD1 (5 bases). In germline, CDR1 is SGHKS, CDR2 YYEKEE (reference sequence). The CDR3 covers 14 residues. For the CDR3, the DNA is TGTACCAGCAGCTTAGGGGCAGTGTGGGATGAGCAGTTCTTC. It codes for CTSSLGAVWDEQFF.

This clonotype was seen repeatedly, ten times or more. The chain carries TRBV25-1 and TRBJ1-2; D unresolved. Trimming took off 4 bases at V and 4 bases at J, with 4 bases between the two ends. CDR3 length: 11 amino acids. Per germline, CDR1 MGHDK and CDR2 SYGVNS. In DNA, the CDR3 is TGTGCCAGCAGTGCTACCTATGGCTACACCTTC. It yields the protein CASSATYGYTF.

CDR3 loop: CASSQHTGGVNTGELFF. The CDR3 bases are TGCGCCAGCAGCCAACATACCGGGGGGGTGAACACCGGGGAGCTGTTTTTT. The chain joins TRBV4-3 to TRBJ2-2, with 8 bases that match TRBD2. The germline V gene has CDR1 LGHNA and CDR2 YSLEER. This CDR3 is 17 amino acids long. The junction had 6 bases not matched to a gene; V was cut back by 2 bases and J by 1 base.

This clonotype occurred a few times. This chain connects TRBV29-1 to TRBJ2-7; 7 positions match TRBD1. There are 15 residues in the CDR3. Germline assignment: CDR1 SQVTM and CDR2 ANQGSEA. The ends lost 4 bases at V and 5 bases at J; junction bases unmatched: 14. DNA of the CDR3: TGCAGCGTTGGGGAGTTGGTGACAGGGTCCCACGAGCAGTACTTC. Translated: CSVGELVTGSHEQYF.

V and J are TRBV12-3 or TRBV12-4 and TRBJ1-1; weak D call: TRBD1 (6 bases). V was shortened by 4 bases and J by 11 bases, with 17 bases between the two germline ends. This CDR3 comprises 13 residues. The CDR3 DNA follows: TGTGCCAGCAGTTCGATACAGGGAGTACAGGCTTTCTTT. This translates into CASSSIQGVQAFF.

This clonotype was picked up a small number of times. V gene TRBV7-3 combines with J gene TRBJ2-2; D unclear. V was pared by 5 bases and J by 7 bases, with 8 bases between. Germline CDR1 SGHTA, CDR2 FQGTGA. The CDR3 loop spans 12 amino acids. CDR3 protein: CASSHGFGELFF. The CDR3 nucleotides read TGTGCCAGCAGCCACGGGTTCGGGGAGCTGTTTTTT.

To note about this clonotype: A much larger clone lies one base from this, so it may be a read error. The J gene is TRBJ2-5, the V gene TRBV18; 10 bases map to TRBD2. Unmatched junction bases numbered 15, after V lost 3 bases and J lost 11 bases. CDR1 is KGHSH and CDR2 is LQKENI in the germline V gene. The CDR3 runs 16 residues. The CDR3 spells CASSPGLARKSNEQYF. DNA of the CDR3: TGTGCCAGCTCACCGGGACTAGCGCGGAAGTCCAATGAGCAGTACTTC.

This clonotype was observed a handful of times. This sequence joins TRBV6-2 or TRBV6-3 and TRBJ1-1; D unclear. Trimming pared 2 bases from V and 6 bases from J, leaving 10 bases between. CDR1 is MNHEY, CDR2 SVGEGT, per germline. The CDR3 spans 13 residues. In DNA, the CDR3 is TGTGCCAGCAGTTACCCCCCGAGGCCTGAAGCTTTCTTT. Translation gives CASSYPPRPEAFF.

V gene TRBV15 combines with J gene TRBJ2-3; no definite D call. Per germline, CDR1 LNHNV and CDR2 YYDKDF (reference sequence). The CDR3 is 15 amino acids. V was pared by 1 base and J by 3 bases, with 11 bases between. CDR3 loop: CATSRANSLTDTQYF. The CDR3 DNA follows: TGTGCCACCAGCAGAGCGAACAGCCTTACAGATACGCAGTATTTT.

Worth noting for this clonotype: A junction end diverges from the germline sequence, so it may reflect a read error. The chain combines TRBV28 with TRBJ1-1; no firm D call. Looked up from germline, CDR1 is MDHEN and CDR2 is SYDVKM. The CDR3 contains 12 residues. The CDR3 loop is CASSEWNTEVFF. In nucleotides, the CDR3 is TGTGCCAGCAGCGAGTGGAACACTGAAGTTTTCTTT. The full variable domain, completed using reference TRBV28 and TRBJ1-1, is DVKVTQSSRYLVKRTGEKVFLECVQDMDHENMFWYRQDPGLGLRLIYFSYDVKMKEKGDIPEGYSVSREKKERFSLILESASTNQTSMYLCASSEWNTEVFFGQGTRLTVV.

The table lists this clonotype with a few counts. CDR3 bases: TGTGCCAGCAGCTGGGGGGCTACGACTGAAGCTTTCTTT. This gives the protein CASSWGATTEAFF. The chain has TRBV7-2 and TRBJ1-1; D is possibly TRBD1 (6 bases). The CDR3 has 13 amino acids. Looked up from germline, CDR1 is SGHTA and CDR2 is FQGNSA. V dropped 4 bases and J dropped 5 bases, with 11 bases sitting between them.

The chain uses TRBV27 and TRBJ1-1; D remains ambiguous. Trimming took off 5 bases at V and 6 bases at J, with 7 bases between the two ends. The CDR3 has 11 residues. Germline CDR1 MNHEY, CDR2 SMNVEV (reference sequence). The CDR3 DNA sequence: TGTGCCAGCAGTAGTTGGGCTGAAGCTTTCTTT. Protein sequence: CASSSWAEAFF.

This clonotype has just a few counts. The V and J genes are TRBV20-1 and TRBJ1-5; D is unclear. The CDR3 runs 15 residues. Germline-derived CDR1 and CDR2 are DFQATT and SNEGSKA (reference sequence). Trimming shortened V by 0 bases and J by 5 bases, and 14 bases separated the two germline ends. The CDR3 spells CSARDVRDEDQPQHF. The CDR3 nucleotides read TGCAGTGCTAGAGATGTGAGGGATGAAGATCAGCCCCAGCATTTT.

The genes are TRBV7-3 and TRBJ2-1; the D gene is possibly TRBD2 (6 bases). Trimming took 5 bases from V and 9 from J, leaving 14 bases between them. CDR3 length: 13 amino acids. Germline values: CDR1 SGHTA, CDR2 FQGTGA. CDR3 DNA sequence: TGTGCCAGCAGCGTAAGACTAGACGGTGAGCAGTTCTTC. Protein sequence: CASSVRLDGEQFF.

This chain uses TRBV7-2 with TRBJ2-4, with 8 bases matching TRBD1. In germline, CDR1 is SGHTA, CDR2 FQGNSA. CDR3 length: 12 residues. The trim removed 1 base at V and 15 bases at J, leaving 5 bases unmatched. DNA of the CDR3: TGTGCCAGCAGCTTAGGACAGGGGCGTCTGTACTTC. Protein sequence: CASSLGQGRLYF.

The rearrangement joins TRBV5-1 to TRBJ2-6; possible D gene TRBD1, 6 bases. V was clipped by 4 bases and J by 4 bases, with 15 bases between them. The CDR3 loop spans 16 amino acids. CDR1 and CDR2 from the germline V gene are SGHRS and YFSETQ. CDR3 nucleotides: TGCGCCAGCAGCCAAGAAACAGGGCCCGGGGCCAACGTCCTGACTTTC. Translated, it gives CASSQETGPGANVLTF.

This clonotype appeared once. This chain joins TRBV7-2 and TRBJ2-3, with D uncertain. CDR3 length equals 13 residues. V lost 2 bases and J 1 base, leaving 4 bases between the germline ends. Germline-derived CDR1 and CDR2 are SGHTA and FQGNSA. CDR3: CASSLQRTDTQYF. Written as DNA, the CDR3 is TGTGCCAGCAGCTTACAACGCACAGATACGCAGTATTTT.